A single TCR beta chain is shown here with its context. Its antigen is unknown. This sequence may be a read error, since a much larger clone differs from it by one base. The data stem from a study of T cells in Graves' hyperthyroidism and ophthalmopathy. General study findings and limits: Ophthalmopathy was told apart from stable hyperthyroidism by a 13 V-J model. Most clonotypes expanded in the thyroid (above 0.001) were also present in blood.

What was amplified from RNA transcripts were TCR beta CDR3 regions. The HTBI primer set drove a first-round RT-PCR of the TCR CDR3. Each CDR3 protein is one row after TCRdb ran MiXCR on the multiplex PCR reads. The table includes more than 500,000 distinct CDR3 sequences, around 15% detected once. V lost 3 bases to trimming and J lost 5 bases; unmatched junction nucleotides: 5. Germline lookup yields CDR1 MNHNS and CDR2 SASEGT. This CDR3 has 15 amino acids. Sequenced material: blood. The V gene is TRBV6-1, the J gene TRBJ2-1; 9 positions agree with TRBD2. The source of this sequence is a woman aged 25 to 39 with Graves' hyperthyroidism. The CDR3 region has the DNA TGTGCCAGCAGTGACCGGCTAGCGGGACACAATGAGCAGTTCTTC. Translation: CASSDRLAGHNEQFF.